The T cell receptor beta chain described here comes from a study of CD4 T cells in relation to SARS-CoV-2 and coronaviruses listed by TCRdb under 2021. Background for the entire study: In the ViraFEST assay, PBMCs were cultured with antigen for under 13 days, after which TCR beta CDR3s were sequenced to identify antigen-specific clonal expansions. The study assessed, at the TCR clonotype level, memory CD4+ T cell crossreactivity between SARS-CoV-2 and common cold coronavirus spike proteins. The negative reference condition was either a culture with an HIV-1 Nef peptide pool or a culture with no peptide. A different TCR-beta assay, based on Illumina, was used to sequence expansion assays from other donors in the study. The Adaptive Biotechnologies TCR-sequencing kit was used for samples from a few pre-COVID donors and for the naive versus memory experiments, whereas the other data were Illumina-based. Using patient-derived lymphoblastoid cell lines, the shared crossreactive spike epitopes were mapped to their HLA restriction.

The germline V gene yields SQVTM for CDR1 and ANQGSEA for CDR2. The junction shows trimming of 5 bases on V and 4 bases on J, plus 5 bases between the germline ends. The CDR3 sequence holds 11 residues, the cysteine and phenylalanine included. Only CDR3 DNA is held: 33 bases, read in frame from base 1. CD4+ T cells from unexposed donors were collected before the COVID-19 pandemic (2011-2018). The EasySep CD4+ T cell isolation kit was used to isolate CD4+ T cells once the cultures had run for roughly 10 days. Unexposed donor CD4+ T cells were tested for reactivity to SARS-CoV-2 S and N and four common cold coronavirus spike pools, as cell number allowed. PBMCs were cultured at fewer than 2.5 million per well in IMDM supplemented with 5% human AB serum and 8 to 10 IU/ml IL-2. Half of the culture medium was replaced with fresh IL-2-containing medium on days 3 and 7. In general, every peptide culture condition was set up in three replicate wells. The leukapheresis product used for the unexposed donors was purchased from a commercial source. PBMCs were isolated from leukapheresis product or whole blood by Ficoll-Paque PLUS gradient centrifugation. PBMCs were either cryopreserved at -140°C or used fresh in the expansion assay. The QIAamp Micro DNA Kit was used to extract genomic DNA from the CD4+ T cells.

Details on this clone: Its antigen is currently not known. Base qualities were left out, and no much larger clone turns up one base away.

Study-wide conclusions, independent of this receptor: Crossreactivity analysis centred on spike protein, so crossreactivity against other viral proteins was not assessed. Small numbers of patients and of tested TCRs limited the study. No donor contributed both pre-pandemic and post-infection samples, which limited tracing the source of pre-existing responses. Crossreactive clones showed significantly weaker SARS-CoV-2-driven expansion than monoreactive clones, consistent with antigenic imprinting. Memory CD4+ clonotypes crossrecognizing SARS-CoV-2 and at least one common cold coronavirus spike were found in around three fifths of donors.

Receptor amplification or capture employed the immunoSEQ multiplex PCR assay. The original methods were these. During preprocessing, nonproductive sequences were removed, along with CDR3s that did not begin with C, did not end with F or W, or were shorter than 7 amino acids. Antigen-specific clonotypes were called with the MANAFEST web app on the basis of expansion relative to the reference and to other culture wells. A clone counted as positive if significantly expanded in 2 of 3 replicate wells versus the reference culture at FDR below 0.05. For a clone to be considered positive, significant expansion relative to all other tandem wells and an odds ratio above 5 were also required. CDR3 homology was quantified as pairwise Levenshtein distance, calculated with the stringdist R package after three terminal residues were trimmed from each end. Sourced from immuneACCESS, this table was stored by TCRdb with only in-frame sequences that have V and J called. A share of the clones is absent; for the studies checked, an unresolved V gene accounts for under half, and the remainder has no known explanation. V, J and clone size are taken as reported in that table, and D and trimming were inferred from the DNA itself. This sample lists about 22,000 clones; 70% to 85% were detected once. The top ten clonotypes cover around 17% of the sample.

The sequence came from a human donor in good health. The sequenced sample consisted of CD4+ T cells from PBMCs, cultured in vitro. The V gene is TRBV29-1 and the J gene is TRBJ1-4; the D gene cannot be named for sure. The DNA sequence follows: TGCAGCGTTTCGGTTAATGAAAAACTGTTTTTT. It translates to CSVSVNEKLFF.